Listed here is a single TCR beta chain. The sample comes from a study of blood T cell repertoires in COVID-19. As for the study in general: The study drew acute and convalescent COVID-19 samples from the United States, Italy and Spain. PBMCs, B-cell-depleted T cells, or T cells provided the cDNA or gDNA that made up the material.

In the original processing: Quantification of nucleated cells was approximated via reference gene primer amplification. Libraries were prepared by immunoSEQ multiplex PCR; TCRdb keeps only in-frame clonotypes and omits some of them. From that table come the V and J calls and clone size; the DNA was used to work out D and trimming. The sample consists of about 140,000 clones, roughly 84% of them appearing once. Germline CDR1 LNHDA, CDR2 SQIVND (reference sequence). The CDR3 spans 15 residues. V shed 1 base, J shed 2 bases, and the junction held 2 bases outside the gene matches. The sequencing sample was made of peripheral blood. The chain has TRBV19 and TRBJ1-5; 7 bases line up with TRBD1. The receptor was derived from a woman aged 55-70 years with acute or convalescent COVID-19. The CDR3 is CASSIVTGGNQPQHF. CDR3 coding DNA: TGTGCCAGTAGTATAGTCACAGGGGGCAATCAGCCCCAGCATTTT.